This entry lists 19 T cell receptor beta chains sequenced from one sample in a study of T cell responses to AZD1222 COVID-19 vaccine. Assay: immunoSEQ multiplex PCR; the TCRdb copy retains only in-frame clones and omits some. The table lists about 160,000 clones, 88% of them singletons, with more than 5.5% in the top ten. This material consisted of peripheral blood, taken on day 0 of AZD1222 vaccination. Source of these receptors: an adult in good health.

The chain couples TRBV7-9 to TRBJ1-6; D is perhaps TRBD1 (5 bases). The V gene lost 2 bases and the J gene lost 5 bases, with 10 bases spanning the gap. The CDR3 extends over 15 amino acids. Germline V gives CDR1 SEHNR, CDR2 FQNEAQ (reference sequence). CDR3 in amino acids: CASSLPGDHNSPLHF. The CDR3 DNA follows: TGTGCCAGCAGCTTACCGGGGGACCATAATTCACCCCTCCACTTT.

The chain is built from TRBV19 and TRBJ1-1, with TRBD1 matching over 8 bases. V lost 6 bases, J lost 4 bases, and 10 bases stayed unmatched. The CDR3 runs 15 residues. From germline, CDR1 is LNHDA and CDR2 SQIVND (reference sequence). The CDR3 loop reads CASSPRTGLTTEAFF. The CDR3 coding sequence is TGTGCCAGTAGCCCCCGGACAGGGCTCACCACTGAAGCTTTCTTT.

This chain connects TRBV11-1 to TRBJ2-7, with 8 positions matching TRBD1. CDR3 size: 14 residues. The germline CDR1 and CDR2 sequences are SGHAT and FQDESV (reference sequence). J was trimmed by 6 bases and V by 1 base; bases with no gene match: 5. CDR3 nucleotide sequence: TGTGCCAGCAGCTTAGGGGACAGGTTGAGCGAGCAGTACTTC. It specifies CASSLGDRLSEQYF. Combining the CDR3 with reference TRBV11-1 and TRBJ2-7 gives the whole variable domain EAEVAQSPRYKITEKSQAVAFWCDPISGHATLYWYRQILGQGPELLVQFQDESVVDDSQLPKDRFSAERLKGVDSTLKIQPAELGDSAMYLCASSLGDRLSEQYFGPGTRLTVT.

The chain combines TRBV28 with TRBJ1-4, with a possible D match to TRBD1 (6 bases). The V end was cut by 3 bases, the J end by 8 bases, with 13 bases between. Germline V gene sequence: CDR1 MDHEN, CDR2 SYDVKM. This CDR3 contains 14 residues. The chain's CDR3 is CASSLFQGREKLFF. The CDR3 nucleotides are TGTGCCAGCAGTTTGTTCCAGGGGAGAGAAAAACTGTTTTTT.

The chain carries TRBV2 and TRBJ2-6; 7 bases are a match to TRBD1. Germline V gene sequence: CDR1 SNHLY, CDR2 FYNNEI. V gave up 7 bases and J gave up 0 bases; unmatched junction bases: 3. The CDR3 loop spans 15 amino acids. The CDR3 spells CASTQGHSGANVLTF. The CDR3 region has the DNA TGTGCCAGCACACAGGGGCACTCTGGGGCCAACGTCCTGACTTTC.

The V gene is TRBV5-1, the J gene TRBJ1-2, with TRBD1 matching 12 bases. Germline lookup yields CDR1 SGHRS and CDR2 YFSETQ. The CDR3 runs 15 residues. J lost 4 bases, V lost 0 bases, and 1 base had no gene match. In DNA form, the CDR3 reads TGCGCCAGCAGCTTGGGGGACAGGGGGCCCTATGGCTACACCTTC. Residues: CASSLGDRGPYGYTF.

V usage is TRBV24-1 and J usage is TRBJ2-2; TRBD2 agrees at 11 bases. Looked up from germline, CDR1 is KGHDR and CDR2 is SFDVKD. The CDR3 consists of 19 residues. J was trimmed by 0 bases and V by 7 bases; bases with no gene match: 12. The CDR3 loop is CATSPWDRLAGPNTGELFF. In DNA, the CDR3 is TGTGCCACCAGCCCCTGGGACCGACTAGCGGGACCGAACACCGGGGAGCTGTTTTTT.

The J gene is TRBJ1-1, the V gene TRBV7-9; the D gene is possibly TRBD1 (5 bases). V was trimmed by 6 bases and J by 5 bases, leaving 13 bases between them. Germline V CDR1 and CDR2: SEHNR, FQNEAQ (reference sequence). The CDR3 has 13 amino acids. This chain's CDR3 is CASREAGFTEAFF. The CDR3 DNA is TGTGCCAGCAGGGAGGCAGGGTTTACTGAAGCTTTCTTT.

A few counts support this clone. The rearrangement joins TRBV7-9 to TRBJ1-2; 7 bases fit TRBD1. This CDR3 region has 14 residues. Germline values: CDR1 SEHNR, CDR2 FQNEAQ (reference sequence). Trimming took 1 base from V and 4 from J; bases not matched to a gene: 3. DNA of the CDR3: TGTGCCAGCAGCTTAGAAGGACAGGCCTATGGCTACACCTTC. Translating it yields CASSLEGQAYGYTF.

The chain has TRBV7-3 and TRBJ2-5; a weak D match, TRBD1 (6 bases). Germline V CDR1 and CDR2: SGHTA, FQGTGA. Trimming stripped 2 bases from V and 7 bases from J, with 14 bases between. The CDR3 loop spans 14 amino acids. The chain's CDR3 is CASSLEQGLGTQYF. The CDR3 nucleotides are TGTGCCAGCAGCTTAGAGCAGGGGCTCGGGACCCAGTACTTC.

For the CDR3, the DNA is TGTGCCACCAGTGATGCCAACAGGGCTGGGGCCAACGTCCTGACTTTC. Residues: CATSDANRAGANVLTF. This chain joins TRBV24-1 and TRBJ2-6, with D possibly TRBD1 on 6 matching bases. The germline gives CDR1 KGHDR, CDR2 SFDVKD. Trimming cost V 3 bases and J 2 bases, with 10 bases left between them. There are 16 residues in the CDR3.

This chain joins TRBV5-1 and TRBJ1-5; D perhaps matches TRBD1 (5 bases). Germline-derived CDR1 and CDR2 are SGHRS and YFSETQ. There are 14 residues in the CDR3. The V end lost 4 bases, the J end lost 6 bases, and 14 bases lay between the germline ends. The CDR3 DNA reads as TGCGCCAGCAGCATGTGGGGGGACGGTCAGCCCCAGCATTTT. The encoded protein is CASSMWGDGQPQHF.

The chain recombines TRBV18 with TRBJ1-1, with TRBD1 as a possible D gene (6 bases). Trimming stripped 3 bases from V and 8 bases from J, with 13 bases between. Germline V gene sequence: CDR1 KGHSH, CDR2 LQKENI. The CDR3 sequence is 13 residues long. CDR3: CASSPLGGLEAFF. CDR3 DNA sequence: TGTGCCAGCTCACCTCTTGGGGGCTTAGAAGCTTTCTTT.

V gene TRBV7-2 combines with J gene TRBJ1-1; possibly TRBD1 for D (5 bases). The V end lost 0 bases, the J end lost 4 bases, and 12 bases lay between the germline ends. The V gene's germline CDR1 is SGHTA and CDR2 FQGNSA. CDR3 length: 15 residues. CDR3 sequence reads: CASSLAQGGGTEAFF. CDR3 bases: TGTGCCAGCAGCTTAGCGCAGGGCGGGGGCACTGAAGCTTTCTTT. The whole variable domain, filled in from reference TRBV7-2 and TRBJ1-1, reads GAGVSQSPSNKVTEKGKDVELRCDPISGHTALYWYRQSLGQGLEFLIYFQGNSAPDKSGLPSDRFSAERTGGSVSTLTIQRTQQEDSAVYLCASSLAQGGGTEAFFGQGTRLTVV.

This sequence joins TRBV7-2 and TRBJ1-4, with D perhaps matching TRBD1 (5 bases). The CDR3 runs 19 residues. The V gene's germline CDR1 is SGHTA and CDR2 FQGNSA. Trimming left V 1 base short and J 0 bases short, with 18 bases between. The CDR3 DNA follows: TGTGCCAGCAGCTTAGATCCCTACAGGAATCATGCAACTAATGAAAAACTGTTTTTT. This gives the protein CASSLDPYRNHATNEKLFF.

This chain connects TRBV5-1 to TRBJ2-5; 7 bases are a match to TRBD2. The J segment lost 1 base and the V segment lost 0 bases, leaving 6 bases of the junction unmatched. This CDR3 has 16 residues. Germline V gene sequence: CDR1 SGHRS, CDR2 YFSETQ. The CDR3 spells CASSLAGASGQETQYF. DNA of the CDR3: TGCGCCAGCAGCTTGGCCGGAGCTAGCGGCCAAGAGACCCAGTACTTC.

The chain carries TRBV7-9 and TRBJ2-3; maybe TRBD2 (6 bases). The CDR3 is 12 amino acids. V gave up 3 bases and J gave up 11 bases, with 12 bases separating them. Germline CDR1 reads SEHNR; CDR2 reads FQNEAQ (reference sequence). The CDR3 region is CASSFPGTGQYF. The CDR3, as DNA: TGTGCCAGCAGCTTCCCCGGGACTGGGCAGTATTTT.

The DNA for the CDR3 is TGTGCCAGCAGCTTAGCCGGGGGCGATGAGCAGTTCTTC. The encoded protein is CASSLAGGDEQFF. The rearrangement links TRBV7-3 to TRBJ2-1; either TRBD1 or TRBD2 may supply D (6 bases each). Between the trimmed V and J ends, which lost 2 bases and 8 bases, there was a span of 10 bases. Germline CDR1 and CDR2: SGHTA and FQGTGA. CDR3 length: 13 residues.

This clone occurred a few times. The CDR3 sequence: CASSATEAGGGNEQFF. The CDR3 DNA is TGTGCCAGCAGTGCCACCGAGGCGGGAGGGGGTAATGAGCAGTTCTTC. V usage is TRBV6-4 and J usage is TRBJ2-1; 9 nucleotides agree with TRBD2. V lost 4 bases, J lost 7 bases, and 11 bases stayed unmatched. Germline values: CDR1 MRHNA, CDR2 SNTAGT. This CDR3 contains 16 residues.